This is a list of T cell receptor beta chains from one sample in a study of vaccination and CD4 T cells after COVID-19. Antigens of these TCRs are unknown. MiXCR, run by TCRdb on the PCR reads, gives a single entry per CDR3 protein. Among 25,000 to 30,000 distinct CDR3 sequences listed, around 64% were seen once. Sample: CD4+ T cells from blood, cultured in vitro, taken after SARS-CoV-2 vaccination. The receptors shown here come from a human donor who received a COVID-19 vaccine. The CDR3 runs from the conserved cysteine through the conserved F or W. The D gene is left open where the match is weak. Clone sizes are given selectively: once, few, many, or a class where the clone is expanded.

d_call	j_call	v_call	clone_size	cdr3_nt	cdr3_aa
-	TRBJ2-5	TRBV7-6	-	TGTGCCAGCAGCTTAGTCAGGGGAGAGACCCAGTACTTC	CASSLVRGETQYF
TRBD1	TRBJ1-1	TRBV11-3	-	TGTGCCAGCAGCTCCACGGGACAGGGAAGAGGGATGAACACTGAAGCTTTCTTT	CASSSTGQGRGMNTEAFF
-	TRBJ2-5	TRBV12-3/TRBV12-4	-	TGTGCCAGCACCCTAAGGAGGCAAGAGACCCAGTACTTC	CASTLRRQETQYF
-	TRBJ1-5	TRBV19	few	TGTGCCAGTAGTGCAACACAAACAGTGCCGCCCCAGCATTTT	CASSATQTVPPQHF
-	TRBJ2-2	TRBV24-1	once	TGTGCCACCAGTGCCGGGACTAACACCGGGGAGCTGTTTTTT	CATSAGTNTGELFF
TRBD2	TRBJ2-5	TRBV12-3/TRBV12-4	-	TGTGCCAGCAGTTGGGCTAGCGGGGTAGTAGAGACCCAGTACTTC	CASSWASGVVETQYF
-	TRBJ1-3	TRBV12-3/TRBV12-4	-	TGTGCCAGCAGTTTAGGTCCAGCCCGACAGTACGGCACCATATATTTT	CASSLGPARQYGTIYF
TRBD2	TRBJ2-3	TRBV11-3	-	TGTGCCAGCAGCGTTAGACTAGCGGGGGGGAGCGCAGATACGCAGTATTTT	CASSVRLAGGSADTQYF
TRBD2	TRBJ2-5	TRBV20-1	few	TGCAGTGCTAGTCCCACTAGCGGGGGGGAGACCCAGTACTTC	CSASPTSGGETQYF
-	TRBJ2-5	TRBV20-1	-	TGCAGTGCTAGGGGGGCCGGCGGAGAGACCCAGTACTTC	CSARGAGGETQYF
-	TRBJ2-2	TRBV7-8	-	TGTGCCAGCAGCCCGGGGGCGGCGAACACCGGGGAGCTGTTTTTT	CASSPGAANTGELFF
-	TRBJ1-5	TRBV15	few	TGTGCCACCAGCAGAGATGGGATGGAGAATCAGCCCCAGCATTTT	CATSRDGMENQPQHF
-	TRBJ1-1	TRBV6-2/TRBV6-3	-	TGTGCCAGCAGCAAGAAGGGGGACACTGAAGCTTTCTTT	CASSKKGDTEAFF
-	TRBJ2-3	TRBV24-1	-	TGTGCCACCAGTGACGTGGGGGGGCGGAGAGATACGCAGTATTTT	CATSDVGGRRDTQYF
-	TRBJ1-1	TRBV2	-	TGTGCCAGCAGTGCGTTGAGGGGGGGGGCCACTGAAGCTTTCTTT	CASSALRGGATEAFF
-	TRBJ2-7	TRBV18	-	TGTGCCAGCTCTCCAGTCCAGGGATGGTCCTACGAGCAGTACTTC	CASSPVQGWSYEQYF
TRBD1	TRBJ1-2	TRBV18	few	TGTGCCAGCTCAACCGGGACAGGGGGACTTAACTATGGCTACACCTTC	CASSTGTGGLNYGYTF
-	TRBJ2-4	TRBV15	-	TGTGCCACCAGCAGAGACAGGGTGGCGGGCATTCAGTACTTC	CATSRDRVAGIQYF
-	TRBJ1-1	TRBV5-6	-	TGTGCCAGCAGTCGGACGGCTAACACTGAAGCTTTCTTT	CASSRTANTEAFF
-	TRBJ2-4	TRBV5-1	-	TGCGCCAGCAGCCCGGACGGAGCCAAAAACATTCAGTACTTC	CASSPDGAKNIQYF
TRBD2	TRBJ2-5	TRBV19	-	TGTGCCAGTAGTTTCGGACTAGCGGGGGGAGAGACCCAGTACTTC	CASSFGLAGGETQYF
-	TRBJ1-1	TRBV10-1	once	TGCGCCGGCTACAGGGCCCTCTTT	CAGYRALF
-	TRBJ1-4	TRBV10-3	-	TGTGCCATCAGTGAGTCGGGCGGGACTCTGAATGAAAAACTGTTTTTT	CAISESGGTLNEKLFF
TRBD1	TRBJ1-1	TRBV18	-	TGTGCCAGCTCATTCAAGACAGGGGGCAACACTGAAGCTTTCTTT	CASSFKTGGNTEAFF
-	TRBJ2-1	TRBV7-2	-	TGTGCCAGCAGCTTAGCGCATTTAGGGGGGGGGCCGGATGAGCAGTTCTTC	CASSLAHLGGGPDEQFF
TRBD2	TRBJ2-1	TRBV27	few	TGTGCCAGCAGTTTATCTATTCGGATGGGACTAGCGGGGGGCAATGAGCAGTTCTTC	CASSLSIRMGLAGGNEQFF
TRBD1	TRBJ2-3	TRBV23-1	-	TGCGCCAGCAGTCAACCCCGGGACAGGGGGCAGGCAGATACGCAGTATTTT	CASSQPRDRGQADTQYF
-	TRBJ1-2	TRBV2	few	TGTGCCAGCAGTCCAGAATCTAACTATGGCTACACCTTC	CASSPESNYGYTF
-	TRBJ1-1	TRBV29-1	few	TGCAGCGTATACGGGACAAAGAACACTGAAGCTTTCTTT	CSVYGTKNTEAFF
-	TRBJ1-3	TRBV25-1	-	TGTGCCAGCAGTGTTGCAGGGTCCTCTGGAAACACCATATATTTT	CASSVAGSSGNTIYF
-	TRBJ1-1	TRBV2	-	TGTGCCAGCAGTGTAACAGGGAACACTGAAGCTTTCTTT	CASSVTGNTEAFF
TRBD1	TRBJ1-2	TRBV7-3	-	TGTGCCAGCAGCCAGACAGGGGTCGTTTATGGCTACACCTTC	CASSQTGVVYGYTF
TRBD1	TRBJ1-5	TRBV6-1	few	TGTGCCAGCACACAGGGGAATTTTCAGCCCCAGCATTTT	CASTQGNFQPQHF
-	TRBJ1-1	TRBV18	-	TGTGCCAGCTCACCGGGGTCAGAAATGAACACTGAAGCTTTCTTT	CASSPGSEMNTEAFF
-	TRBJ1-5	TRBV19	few	TGTGCCAGTAGTCCTACTCGGGATCAGCCCCAGCATTTT	CASSPTRDQPQHF
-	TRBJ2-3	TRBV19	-	TGTGCCAGCCGAAGCGTTTTCACAGATACGCAGTATTTT	CASRSVFTDTQYF
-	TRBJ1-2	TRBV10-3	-	TGTGCCATCAGTGAACGAGAGGGGAATGGCTACACCTTC	CAISEREGNGYTF
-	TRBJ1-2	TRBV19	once	TGTGCCAGTAGTATCAACAGGGCCAACTATGGCTACACCTTC	CASSINRANYGYTF
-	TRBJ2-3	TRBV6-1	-	TGTGCCAGCAGTCCGGGTTTCAACACAGATACGCAGTATTTT	CASSPGFNTDTQYF
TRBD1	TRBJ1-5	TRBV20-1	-	TGCAGTGCCGGAACAGGGGGAGGAAATCAGCCCCAGCATTTT	CSAGTGGGNQPQHF
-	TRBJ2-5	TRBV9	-	TGTGCCAGCAGCGTAGAACAGCATATCAGGGAGACCCAGTACTTC	CASSVEQHIRETQYF
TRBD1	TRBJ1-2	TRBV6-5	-	TGTGCCAGCAGTTCCAGGGGGACCTATGGCTACACCTTC	CASSSRGTYGYTF
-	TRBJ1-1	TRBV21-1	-	TGTGCCAGCAGCACTACGCAGGGAATTGGGAACACTGAAGCTTTCTTT	CASSTTQGIGNTEAFF
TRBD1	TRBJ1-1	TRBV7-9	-	TGTGCCAGCAGCCAACAGGGGCCCCGGTGGAACACTGAAGCTTTCTTT	CASSQQGPRWNTEAFF
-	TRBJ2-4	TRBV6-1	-	TGTGCCAGCAGTGGGACCGATAGAATAGCCAAAAACATTCAGTACTTC	CASSGTDRIAKNIQYF
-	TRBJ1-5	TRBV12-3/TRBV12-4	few	TGTGCCAGCAGTCGACTGGGAAATCAGCCCCAGCATTTT	CASSRLGNQPQHF
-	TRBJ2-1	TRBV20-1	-	TGCAGTGCTAGAGCCGATAATGAGCAGTTCTTC	CSARADNEQFF